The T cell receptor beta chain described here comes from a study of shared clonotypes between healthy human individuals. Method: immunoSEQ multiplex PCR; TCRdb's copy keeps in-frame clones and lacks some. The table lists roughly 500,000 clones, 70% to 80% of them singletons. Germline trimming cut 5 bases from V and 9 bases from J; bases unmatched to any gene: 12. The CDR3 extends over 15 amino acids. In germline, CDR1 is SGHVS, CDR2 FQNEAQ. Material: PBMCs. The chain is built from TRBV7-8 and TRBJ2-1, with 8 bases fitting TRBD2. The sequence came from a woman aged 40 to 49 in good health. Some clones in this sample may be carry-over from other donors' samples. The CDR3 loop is CASSLPAGELSEQFF. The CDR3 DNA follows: TGTGCCAGCAGCCTTCCAGCGGGAGAGTTAAGTGAGCAGTTCTTC.